This TCR beta chain was observed in a study of patients and donors after allogeneic stem cell transplantation. CDR3 length: 16 amino acids. Losses at the gene ends were 1 base for V and 6 bases for J; bases not matched to a gene: 11. The germline V gene encodes CDR1 MGHRA and CDR2 YSYEKL. TCRdb called the RT-PCR reads again in MiXCR, with one record for every CDR3 protein. The sample shows roughly 880,000 distinct CDR3 sequences, roughly 18% of them seen only once. Sequenced input: blood, either unsorted or a sorted T cell fraction (not recorded which). This clonotype was obtained from a human donor who was either an allogeneic HSCT recipient or a stem cell or donor lymphocyte infusion donor (not recorded which). It is not recorded whose cells these are; they may come from a transplant donor. This chain connects TRBV4-1 to TRBJ2-7; 8 bases map to TRBD2. CDR3 residues: CASSQGPGTRFFEQYF. CDR3 bases: TGCGCCAGCAGCCAAGGGCCCGGGACTAGGTTCTTCGAGCAGTACTTC.